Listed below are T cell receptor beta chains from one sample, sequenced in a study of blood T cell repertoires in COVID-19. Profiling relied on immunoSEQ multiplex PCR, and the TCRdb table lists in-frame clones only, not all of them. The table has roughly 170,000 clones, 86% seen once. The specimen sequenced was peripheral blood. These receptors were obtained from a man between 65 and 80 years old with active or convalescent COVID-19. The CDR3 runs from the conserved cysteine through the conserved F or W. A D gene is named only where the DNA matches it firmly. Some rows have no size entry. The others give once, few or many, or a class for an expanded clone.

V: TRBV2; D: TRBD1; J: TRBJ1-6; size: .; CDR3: CASSYRGRNSPLHF; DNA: TGTGCCAGCAGTTACAGGGGGCGGAATTCACCCCTCCACTTT
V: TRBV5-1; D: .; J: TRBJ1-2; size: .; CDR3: CASSWTSLAYGYTF; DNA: TGCGCCAGCTCCTGGACATCCCTGGCCTATGGCTACACCTTC
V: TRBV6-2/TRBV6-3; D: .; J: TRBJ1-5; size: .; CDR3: CASSPRTAPGQPQHF; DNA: TGTGCCAGCAGCCCGAGGACTGCCCCGGGGCAGCCCCAGCATTTT
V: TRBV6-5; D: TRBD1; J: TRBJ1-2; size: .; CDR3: CASSSIGQGLQPGYTF; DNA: TGTGCCAGCAGTTCAATCGGACAGGGGCTTCAACCGGGCTACACCTTC
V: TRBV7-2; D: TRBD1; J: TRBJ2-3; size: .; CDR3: CASSSRQGGTDTQYF; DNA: TGTGCCAGCAGCTCTCGACAGGGAGGCACAGATACGCAGTATTTT
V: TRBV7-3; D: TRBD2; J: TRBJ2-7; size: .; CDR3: CASRRGLAGVSYEQYF; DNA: TGTGCCAGCAGGAGGGGACTAGCGGGCGTGTCCTACGAGCAGTACTTC
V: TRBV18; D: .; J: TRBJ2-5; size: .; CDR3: CASSSEETQYF; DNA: TGTGCCAGCTCATCGGAAGAGACCCAGTACTTC
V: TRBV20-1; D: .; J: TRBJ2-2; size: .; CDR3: CSASPARDTGELFF; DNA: TGCAGTGCTAGTCCAGCCCGGGACACCGGGGAGCTGTTTTTT
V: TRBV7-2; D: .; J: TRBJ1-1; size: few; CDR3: CASSPRPLLNTEAFF; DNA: TGTGCCAGCAGCCCGAGGCCCCTGTTGAACACTGAAGCTTTCTTT
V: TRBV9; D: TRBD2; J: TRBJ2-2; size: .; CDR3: CASSVGVKSGRVNTGELFF; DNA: TGTGCCAGCAGCGTAGGAGTTAAGAGTGGGAGGGTAAACACCGGGGAGCTGTTTTTT
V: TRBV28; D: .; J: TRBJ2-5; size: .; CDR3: CASSSVGYQETQYF; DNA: TGTGCCAGCAGCAGTGTGGGCTACCAAGAGACCCAGTACTTC
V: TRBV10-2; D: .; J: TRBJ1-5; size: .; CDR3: CASSANRVGQPQHF; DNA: TGCGCCAGCAGCGCGAACAGGGTTGGGCAGCCCCAGCATTTT
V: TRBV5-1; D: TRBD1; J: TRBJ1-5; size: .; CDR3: CASSLGQGSQPQHF; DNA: TGCGCCAGCAGCTTGGGACAGGGCAGTCAGCCCCAGCATTTT
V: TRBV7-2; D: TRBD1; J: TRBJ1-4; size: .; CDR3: CASSRNRGSNEKLFF; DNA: TGTGCCAGCAGCAGAAACAGGGGGTCAAATGAAAAACTGTTTTTT
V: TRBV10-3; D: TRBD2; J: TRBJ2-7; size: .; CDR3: CAISQRGPSYEQYF; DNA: TGTGCCATCAGCCAGCGGGGCCCCTCCTACGAGCAGTACTTC
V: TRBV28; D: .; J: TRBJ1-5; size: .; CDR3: CASSQTPGYGEPQHF; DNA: TGTGCCAGCAGTCAAACCCCAGGGTACGGCGAGCCCCAGCATTTT
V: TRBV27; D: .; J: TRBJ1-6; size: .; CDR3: CASQYRPSVAVSSYNSPLHF; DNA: TGTGCCAGTCAATACCGACCATCAGTGGCGGTGAGCTCCTATAATTCACCCCTCCACTTT
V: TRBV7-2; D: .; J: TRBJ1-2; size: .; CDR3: CASSLAPVNYGYTF; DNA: TGTGCCAGCAGCTTAGCACCAGTTAACTATGGCTACACCTTC
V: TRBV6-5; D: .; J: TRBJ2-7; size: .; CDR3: CASSYDSLRGNEQYF; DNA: TGTGCCAGCAGTTACGATTCGCTCAGGGGCAACGAGCAGTACTTC
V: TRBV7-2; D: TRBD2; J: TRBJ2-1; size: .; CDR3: CASSLSPLIAGGNEQFF; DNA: TGTGCCAGCAGTCTGTCCCCACTTATAGCGGGAGGGAATGAGCAGTTCTTC
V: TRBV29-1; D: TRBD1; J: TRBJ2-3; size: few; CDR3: CSVDLTGATDTQYF; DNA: TGCAGCGTTGATCTGACAGGGGCCACAGATACGCAGTATTTT
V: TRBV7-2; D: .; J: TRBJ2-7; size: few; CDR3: CASSLTPSLEQYF; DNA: TGTGCCAGCAGCCTAACCCCCTCCCTCGAGCAGTACTTC
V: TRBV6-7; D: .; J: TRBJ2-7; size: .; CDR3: CASRDTAFYEQYF; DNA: TGTGCCAGCCGGGACACGGCCTTCTACGAGCAGTACTTC
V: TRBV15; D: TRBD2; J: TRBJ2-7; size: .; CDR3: CATSTSAGGRSYEQYF; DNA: TGTGCCACCAGCACCTCGGCTGGCGGGAGATCCTACGAGCAGTACTTC
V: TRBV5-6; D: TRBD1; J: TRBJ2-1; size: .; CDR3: CASSDTGGTYNEQFF; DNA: TGTGCCAGCAGCGACACAGGGGGCACATACAATGAGCAGTTCTTC